This T cell receptor (beta chain) was documented in a study of OX40 agonist ivuxolimab in advanced cancers. Study-wide background: While on treatment, patients had intravenous ivuxolimab at 0.01 to 10 mg/kg every 2 weeks. Dose-escalation patients were diagnosed with hepatocellular carcinoma, melanoma, renal cell cancer or head and neck cancer. Study outcomes and limitations: Compared with CD4+, CD8+ T cells on average had more expanded clones. In the 0.1 to 3.0 mg/kg range, CD4+ and CD8+ blood T cells had expanded clonally by week 6.

V was trimmed by 6 bases and J by 5 bases, leaving 15 bases between them. The CDR3 has 14 residues. Germline CDR1 reads SNHLY; CDR2 reads FYNNEI. Assay: immunoSEQ multiplex PCR; the TCRdb copy retains only in-frame clones and omits some. Of some 74,000 clones in the sample, approximately 90% were seen once. As concerns this clone: What it recognizes is unknown.

Sample: CD4+ or CD8+ T cells sorted from blood, taken in a trial of the OX40 agonist ivuxolimab. This TCR derives from an adult with an advanced solid tumor such as melanoma, head and neck, liver or kidney cancer. The chain uses TRBV2 and TRBJ2-3; D call uncertain. Written as DNA, the CDR3 is TGTGCCAGCAGCCAAGGGATTAACGGAGATACGCAGTATTTT. As protein: CASSQGINGDTQYF.